A single T cell receptor beta chain is shown here with its context. Its specificity is not known. Generated by immunoSEQ multiplex PCR, the TCRdb table keeps only in-frame clones and is missing some. The data show about 97,000 clones, 91% seen once. The data were obtained in a study of graft-versus-host responses after intestinal transplantation. Study details: Multivisceral, liver-intestinal, or isolated intestinal grafts went to recipients.

This CDR3 region has 18 residues. The V and J ends lost 2 bases and 6 bases respectively, with 20 bases between them. Germline V CDR1 and CDR2: WNHNN, SYGVQD (reference sequence). V is TRBV10-1 and J is TRBJ1-6, with D possibly TRBD1 on 6 matching bases. Material: unstimulated CD4+ T cells sorted from spleen or lymph node cells, obtained before transplant. This TCR was recovered from a human donor who was the organ donor for an intestinal transplant. The CDR3 region has the DNA TGCGCCAGCAGTGAGGGAAACCGACAGGTAAATTTTAATTCACCCCTCCACTTT. Residues: CASSEGNRQVNFNSPLHF.